Listed below are T cell receptor beta chains from one sample, sequenced in a study of blood T cells in healthy people across ages. TCRdb reanalysed the 5' RACE reads using MiXCR and keeps one entry per CDR3 protein. The sample shows about 900,000 distinct CDR3 sequences, 62% of them seen only once. Specimen: blood. These receptors were taken from a man aged 30 to 39 in good health. Each CDR3 is given with its conserved first and last residue. Each record gives: J gene, clone size, D gene, V gene, CDR3 DNA, CDR3 protein. The D gene is left open where the match is weak. The size of a clone is reported for some rows only, either as once, few or many, or as a class for expanded clones.

>TRBJ2-5|few|-|TRBV5-1
TGCGCCAGCAGCTTGGACGCGAAAGAGACCCAGTACTTC
CASSLDAKETQYF
>TRBJ2-7|-|TRBD1|TRBV6-2/TRBV6-3
TGTGCCAGCAGGGATTCTTGGGACAGCTACGAGCAGTACTTC
CASRDSWDSYEQYF
>TRBJ2-1|-|-|TRBV12-3/TRBV12-4
TGTGCCAGCAGTTTCGGGCCCCAAAAAGGTGAGCAGTTCTTC
CASSFGPQKGEQFF
>TRBJ2-1|few|TRBD2|TRBV29-1
TGCAGCGTTACCCCGACGGGGGGGATTAACAATGAGCAGTTCTTC
CSVTPTGGINNEQFF
>TRBJ2-1|-|-|TRBV29-1
TGCAGCGTTGAGTTGGAGGGAAAGACCCAGTTCTTC
CSVELEGKTQFF
>TRBJ2-6|many|-|TRBV4-3
TGCGCCAGCAGCCTTCTAGAGAAGAGTAACTCTGGGGCCAACGTCCTGACTTTC
CASSLLEKSNSGANVLTF
>TRBJ2-7|few|TRBD1|TRBV7-2
TGTGCCAGCAGAGCCGCGGGCAGGGGGAGTGAGCAGTACTTC
CASRAAGRGSEQYF
>TRBJ2-7|many|-|TRBV29-1
TGCAGCGTCGCACCGGGACGGAAAACCTACGAGCAGTACTTC
CSVAPGRKTYEQYF
>TRBJ1-1|-|-|TRBV6-1
TGTGCCAGCAGACCACCGGGACTGAAAAACACTGAAGCTTTCTTT
CASRPPGLKNTEAFF
>TRBJ2-5|few|-|TRBV7-9
TGTGCCAGCAGTTTAACACTAGAAAAAGAGACCCAGTACTTC
CASSLTLEKETQYF
>TRBJ1-3|-|-|TRBV7-2
TGTGCCAGCAGCCGTAGCTCTGGGGCGCCCGGAAACACCATATATTTT
CASSRSSGAPGNTIYF
>TRBJ1-2|-|-|TRBV30
TGTGCCTGGAGGACTCCTTCGAAGAGCTACACCTTC
CAWRTPSKSYTF
>TRBJ2-1|many|TRBD2|TRBV7-2
TGTGCCAGCAGCTTAGAAATCAGGGACTATACCTCCTACAATGAGCAGTTCTTC
CASSLEIRDYTSYNEQFF
>TRBJ2-7|-|-|TRBV6-2/TRBV6-3
TGTGCCAGCAGTTACTCCTATAAGGGGATAATGGACTACGAGCAGTACTTC
CASSYSYKGIMDYEQYF
>TRBJ1-5|-|TRBD1|TRBV28
TGTGCCAGCAGCCAGGGGGACATCAATCAGCCCCAGCATTTT
CASSQGDINQPQHF
>TRBJ2-1|few|TRBD2|TRBV29-1
TGCAGCGTTGGGCCTAGCGGGGGCAATGAGCAGTTCTTC
CSVGPSGGNEQFF
>TRBJ2-3|-|-|TRBV7-2
TGTGCCAGCAGCTTATTCCGATACACAGATACGCAGTATTTT
CASSLFRYTDTQYF
>TRBJ2-7|-|TRBD1|TRBV28
TGTGCCAGCAGTTCACCCAACAGGGGGGAACAGGAATACGAGCAGTACTTC
CASSSPNRGEQEYEQYF
>TRBJ1-1|-|TRBD1|TRBV10-3
TGTGCCATCGGGACAGGGGGACACACTGAAGCTTTCTTT
CAIGTGGHTEAFF
>TRBJ2-7|few|TRBD1|TRBV4-3
TGCGCCAGCAGCCACCCGGGACAGGGAACCTACGAGCAGTACTTC
CASSHPGQGTYEQYF
>TRBJ2-7|once|-|TRBV9
TGTGCCAGCAGCGGACGACTGCGACCCTACGAGCAGTACTTC
CASSGRLRPYEQYF
>TRBJ2-7|-|TRBD2|TRBV10-2
TGCGCCACCGCCGGGGGACTAACCTACGAGCAGTACTTC
CATAGGLTYEQYF
>TRBJ2-5|-|TRBD2|TRBV12-3/TRBV12-4
TGTGCCAGCAGGTCCGGGACTAGCGGGGGTGCGAGCCAGTACTTC
CASRSGTSGGASQYF
>TRBJ2-7|-|-|TRBV29-1
TGCAGCGTTGAACCCAGGGAGCACTCCGAGCAGTACTTC
CSVEPREHSEQYF
>TRBJ2-1|few|TRBD2|TRBV20-1
TGCAGTGCTTGGCATCGGACTAGCTCTAATGAGCAGTTCTTC
CSAWHRTSSNEQFF
>TRBJ1-6|-|TRBD1|TRBV4-3
TGCGCCAGCAGTTCGGGACAGGCGGATTCACCCCTCCACTTT
CASSSGQADSPLHF
>TRBJ2-5|many|-|TRBV7-9
TGTGCCAGCAGCTTAGGTGGGGCGGGACGGATGCAAGAGACCCAGTACTTC
CASSLGGAGRMQETQYF
>TRBJ1-1|many|-|TRBV5-1
TGCGCCAGCAGCTTGGACGGAACGAACACTGAAGCTTTCTTT
CASSLDGTNTEAFF
>TRBJ2-1|-|-|TRBV5-4
TGTGCCAGCAGCTTCGGCGTGTCTGCAAGCTCCTACAATGAGCAGTTCTTC
CASSFGVSASSYNEQFF
>TRBJ2-3|-|-|TRBV6-2/TRBV6-3
TGTGCCAGCAGTTACGGAAACACATCGAGGGCAGATACGCAGTATTTT
CASSYGNTSRADTQYF
>TRBJ2-5|-|-|TRBV4-3
TGCGCCAGCAGCCAAGCTGCGGGAGAGACCCAGTACTTC
CASSQAAGETQYF
>TRBJ2-1|-|TRBD1|TRBV7-3
TGTGCCAGCAGGACACAGACAGGGGCCAATGAGCAGTTCTTC
CASRTQTGANEQFF
>TRBJ2-7|-|TRBD2|TRBV12-3/TRBV12-4
TGTGCCAGCAGCCTAGCGGGGGGCACGGACGAGCAGTACTTC
CASSLAGGTDEQYF
>TRBJ2-3|-|TRBD2|TRBV12-3/TRBV12-4
TGTGCCAGCAGCATACTAGCGGGGGCTTTCACAGATACGCAGTATTTT
CASSILAGAFTDTQYF
>TRBJ2-7|-|-|TRBV10-3
TGTGCCATCAGTGACCCTTCAGGGACCGGCTACGAGCAGTACTTC
CAISDPSGTGYEQYF
>TRBJ2-1|-|-|TRBV6-5
TGTGCCAGCAGTCGGGACGGGTTAGGTATCGATGAGCAGTTCTTC
CASSRDGLGIDEQFF
>TRBJ2-5|-|TRBD2|TRBV10-3
TGTGCCATCAGTGAGCCAAGAGCGGGGGGCAGGGAGACCCAGTACTTC
CAISEPRAGGRETQYF
>TRBJ2-5|-|-|TRBV5-1
TGCGCCAGCAGCTCCGGGACCTCTACGTACAATGAGCAGTACTTC
CASSSGTSTYNEQYF
>TRBJ2-3|few|TRBD1|TRBV20-1
TGCAGTGCCCTAGACAGGGGAGACACAGATACGCAGTATTTT
CSALDRGDTDTQYF
>TRBJ2-6|-|-|TRBV6-2/TRBV6-3
TGTGCCAGCAGTAACATAACAGGCTCAGGGGCCAACGTCCTGACTTTC
CASSNITGSGANVLTF
>TRBJ2-5|-|-|TRBV4-3
TGCGCCAGCAGCCAATGGATAGGGGAGACCCAGTACTTC
CASSQWIGETQYF
>TRBJ1-6|few|-|TRBV6-5
TGTGCCAGCAGTTGGGCCGGGGAGCTGGGGGGATTAAATTCACCCCTCCACTTT
CASSWAGELGGLNSPLHF
>TRBJ1-2|-|-|TRBV6-1
TGTGCCAGCAGTGAAGCGAGAGGGGTTGGGGGCTACACCTTC
CASSEARGVGGYTF
>TRBJ2-6|few|-|TRBV20-1
TGCAGTGCTAACGGGCAGGGGAGCTCTGGGGCCAACGTCCTGACTTTC
CSANGQGSSGANVLTF
>TRBJ2-6|-|-|TRBV6-4
TGTGCCAGCAGTGACGCGGACTCTGGGGCCAACGTCCTGACTTTC
CASSDADSGANVLTF
>TRBJ2-1|-|TRBD2|TRBV11-1
TGTGCCAGCAGCGCCGTGGGACTAGCGGGAGCCCATGAGCAGTTCTTC
CASSAVGLAGAHEQFF
>TRBJ2-3|few|TRBD2|TRBV12-3/TRBV12-4
TGTGCCAGCAGTTTAGCGCTGAGGCTAGCGGGGTCCTCCACAGATACGCAGTATTTT
CASSLALRLAGSSTDTQYF
>TRBJ2-5|-|TRBD2|TRBV20-1
TGCAGTGCTAGCTTAAAGCGGGGGGGTGGGAAGACCCAGTACTTC
CSASLKRGGGKTQYF
>TRBJ2-6|few|TRBD1|TRBV10-3
TGTGCCACCCAGCCGGGACAGGGGAGCGGGGCCAACGTCCTGACTTTC
CATQPGQGSGANVLTF
>TRBJ2-7|-|TRBD1|TRBV3-1
TGTGCCAGCAACGACAGGGGTCATTACGAGCAGTACTTC
CASNDRGHYEQYF
>TRBJ2-3|-|-|TRBV9
TGTGCCGGCAGCCCAGCGGGTAGTACAGATACGCAGTATTTT
CAGSPAGSTDTQYF
>TRBJ2-5|-|TRBD2|TRBV7-8
TGTGCCAGCAGCTCGCTAGCGGGGGCCCCACAAGAGACCCAGTACTTC
CASSSLAGAPQETQYF
>TRBJ2-5|-|-|TRBV30
TGTGCCTGGAGTGTATGGAGACAGGAAGAGACCCAGTACTTC
CAWSVWRQEETQYF
>TRBJ2-7|-|-|TRBV6-2/TRBV6-3
TGTGCCAGCAGTTACTCGAAGCAGGGCTACGAGCAGTACTTC
CASSYSKQGYEQYF
>TRBJ2-3|-|TRBD2|TRBV9
TGTGCCAGCAACCCGGGGGGTTCAGATACGCAGTATTTT
CASNPGGSDTQYF
>TRBJ2-1|-|TRBD2|TRBV12-3/TRBV12-4
TGTGCCAGCACCTTAAGCTCGGCGGGGGGAGGTCAGTTCTTC
CASTLSSAGGGQFF
>TRBJ2-7|-|TRBD1|TRBV5-1
TGCGCCAGCCGCACCGGGACAGGTGCTAGGCAGCGGTACTTC
CASRTGTGARQRYF
>TRBJ2-2|-|-|TRBV2
TGTGTCAGCAGTCCGGGACAGAACACCGGGGAGCTGTTTTTT
CVSSPGQNTGELFF
>TRBJ2-3|-|-|TRBV4-3
TGCGCCAGCAGCCAGGGGTCCCAGGGCGCAGATACGCAGTATTTT
CASSQGSQGADTQYF
>TRBJ1-2|few|-|TRBV15
TGTGCCACCAGCAGGCCGACAGGTGGGGGGTATGGCTACACCTTC
CATSRPTGGGYGYTF